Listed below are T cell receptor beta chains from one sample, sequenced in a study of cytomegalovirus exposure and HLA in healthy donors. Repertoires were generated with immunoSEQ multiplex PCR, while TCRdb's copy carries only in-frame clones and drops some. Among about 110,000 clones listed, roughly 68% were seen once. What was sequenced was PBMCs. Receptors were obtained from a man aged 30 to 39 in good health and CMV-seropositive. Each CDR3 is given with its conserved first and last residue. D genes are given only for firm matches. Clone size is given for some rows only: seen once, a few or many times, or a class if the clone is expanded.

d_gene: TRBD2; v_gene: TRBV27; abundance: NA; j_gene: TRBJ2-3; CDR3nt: TGTGCCAGCACCGTGACAGCCGGGACTAGCTGGGTTACGCAGTATTTT; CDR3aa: CASTVTAGTSWVTQYF
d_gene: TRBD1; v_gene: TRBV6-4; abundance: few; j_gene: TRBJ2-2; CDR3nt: TGTGCCAGCAGTGAGGGGACAGGGGACACCGGGGAGCTGTTTTTT; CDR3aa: CASSEGTGDTGELFF
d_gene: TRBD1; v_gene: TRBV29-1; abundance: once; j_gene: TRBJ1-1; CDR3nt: TGCAGCGTTCAGGGGGCCGGGATCGCTTTCTTT; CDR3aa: CSVQGAGIAFF
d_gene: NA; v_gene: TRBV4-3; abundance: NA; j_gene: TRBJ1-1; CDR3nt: TGCGCCAGCAGCCAAACACGCACCGAAGCTTTCTTT; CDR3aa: CASSQTRTEAFF
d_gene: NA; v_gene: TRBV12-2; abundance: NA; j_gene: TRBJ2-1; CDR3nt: TGTGCAAGTCGCTTGACTGGGGGGGGCAGGTCAGGGTTCTCGTGGGATGAGCAGTTCTTC; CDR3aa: CASRLTGGGRSGFSWDEQFF
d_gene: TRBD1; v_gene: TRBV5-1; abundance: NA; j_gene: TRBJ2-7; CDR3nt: TGCGCCAGCAGGGAAGAGACAGGGACCTACGAGCAGTACTTC; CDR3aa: CASREETGTYEQYF
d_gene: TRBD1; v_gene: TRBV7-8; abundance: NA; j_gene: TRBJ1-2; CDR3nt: TGTGCCAGCAGCTTAGCAAACGACAGGGCCTATGGTAACTATGGCTACACCTTC; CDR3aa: CASSLANDRAYGNYGYTF
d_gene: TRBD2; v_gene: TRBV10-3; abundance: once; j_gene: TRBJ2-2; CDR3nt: TGTGCCATCAGTGACGAAGGGGATAGCGGGGAGGGGGGCACCGGGGAGCTGTTTTTT; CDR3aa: CAISDEGDSGEGGTGELFF
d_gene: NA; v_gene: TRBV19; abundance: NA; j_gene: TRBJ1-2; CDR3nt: TGTGCCAGTAGTATAGATATCGTTGAAGGGCCGGGGTATGGCTACACCTTC; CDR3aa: CASSIDIVEGPGYGYTF
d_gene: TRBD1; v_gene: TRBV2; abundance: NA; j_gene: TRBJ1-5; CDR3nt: TGTGCCAGCAGTGACCCCAGGAGACAGGGGGGGAGTTCGACGCCCCAGCATTTT; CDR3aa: CASSDPRRQGGSSTPQHF
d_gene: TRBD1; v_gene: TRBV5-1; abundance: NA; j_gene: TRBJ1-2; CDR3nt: TGCGCCAGCAGCGCCTCAGGGGGCGAAGGCGGCTACACCTTC; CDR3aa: CASSASGGEGGYTF
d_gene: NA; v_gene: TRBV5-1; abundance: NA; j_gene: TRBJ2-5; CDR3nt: TGCGCCAGCAGCACCGGGACTTTTCAAGAGACCCAGTACTTC; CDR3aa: CASSTGTFQETQYF
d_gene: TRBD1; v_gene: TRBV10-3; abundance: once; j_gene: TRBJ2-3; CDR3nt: TGTGCCATCAGTGCGACAGGGACAGACACAGATACGCAGTATTTT; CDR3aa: CAISATGTDTDTQYF
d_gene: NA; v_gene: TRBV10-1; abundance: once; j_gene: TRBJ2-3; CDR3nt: TGCGCCAGCAGTGAGTCCGGGACAGATACGCAGTATTTT; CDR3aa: CASSESGTDTQYF
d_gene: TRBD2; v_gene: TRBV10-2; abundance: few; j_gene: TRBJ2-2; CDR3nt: TGCGCCAGCAGCCCCCTAGCGGTCCCGGCTGGCACCGGGGAGCTGTTTTTT; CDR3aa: CASSPLAVPAGTGELFF
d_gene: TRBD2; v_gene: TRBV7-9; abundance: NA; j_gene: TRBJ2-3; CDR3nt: TGTGCCAGCACCTTACGCGGGGGGGCCGCAGATACGCAGTATTTT; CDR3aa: CASTLRGGAADTQYF
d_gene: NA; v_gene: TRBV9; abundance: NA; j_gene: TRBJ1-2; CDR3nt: TGTGCCAGCAGCGTACGTCCTGGACACCCCTATGGCTACACCTTC; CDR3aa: CASSVRPGHPYGYTF
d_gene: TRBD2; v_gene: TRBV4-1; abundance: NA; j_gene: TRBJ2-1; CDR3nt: TGCGCCAGCAGCCAAGCCGCCTTAAGACTAGCGGGGGGGCGGGGGGAGCAGTTCTTC; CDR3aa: CASSQAALRLAGGRGEQFF
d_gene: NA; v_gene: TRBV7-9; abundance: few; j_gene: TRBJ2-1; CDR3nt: TGTGCCAGCAGCTTAGGCGGCTCGGGAGACAATGAGCAGTTCTTC; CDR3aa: CASSLGGSGDNEQFF
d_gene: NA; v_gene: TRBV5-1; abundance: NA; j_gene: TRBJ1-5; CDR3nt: TGCGCCAGCAGCCCGACCGGCGGGGGCGGCAATCAGCCCCAGCATTTT; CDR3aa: CASSPTGGGGNQPQHF
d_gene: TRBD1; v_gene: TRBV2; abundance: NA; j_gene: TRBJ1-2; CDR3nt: TGTGCCAGCGGACAGGGCGTTAACTATGGCTACACCTTC; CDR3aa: CASGQGVNYGYTF
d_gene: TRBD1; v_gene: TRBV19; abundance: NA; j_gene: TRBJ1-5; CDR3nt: TGTGCCAGTAAAGAGTTGGGACAGGGGGATCAGCCCCAGCATTTT; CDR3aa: CASKELGQGDQPQHF
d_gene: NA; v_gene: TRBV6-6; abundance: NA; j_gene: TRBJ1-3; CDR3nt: TGTGCCACACAAATCGGGGGGCGGACTGGAAACACCATATATTTT; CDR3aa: CATQIGGRTGNTIYF
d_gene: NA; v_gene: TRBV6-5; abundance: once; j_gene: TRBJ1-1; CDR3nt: TGTGCCAGCAGTTACAGAGGACAGACGGGGAACACTGAAGCTTTCTTT; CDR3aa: CASSYRGQTGNTEAFF
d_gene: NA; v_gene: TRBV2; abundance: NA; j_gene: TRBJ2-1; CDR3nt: TGTGCCAGCAGCCTAGCGCGATCAGCGAATGAGCAGTTCTTC; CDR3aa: CASSLARSANEQFF
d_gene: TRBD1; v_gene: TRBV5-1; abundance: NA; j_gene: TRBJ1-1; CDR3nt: TGCGCCAGCAGCTTGGAAGGGGGCGTGAGCACTGAAGCTTTCTTT; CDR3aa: CASSLEGGVSTEAFF
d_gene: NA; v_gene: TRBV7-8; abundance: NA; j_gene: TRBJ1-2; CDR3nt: TGTGCCAGCAGCTTAGGACAGAGATATGGCTACACCTTC; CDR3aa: CASSLGQRYGYTF
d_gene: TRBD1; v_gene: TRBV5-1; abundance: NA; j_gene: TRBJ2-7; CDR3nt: TGCGCCAGCAGCCTAAGACAGGGACCCTACGAGCAGTACTTC; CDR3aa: CASSLRQGPYEQYF
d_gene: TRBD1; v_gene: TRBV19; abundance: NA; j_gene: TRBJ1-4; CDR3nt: TGTGCCAGTAGTATAGTGGGACAGGGGAATGAAAAACTGTTTTTT; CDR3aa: CASSIVGQGNEKLFF
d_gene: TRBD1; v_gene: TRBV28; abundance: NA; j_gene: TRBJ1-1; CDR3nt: TGTGCCAGCAGTTTATGGACTAACTCTCAGGGGGAAATGAACACTGAAGCTTTCTTT; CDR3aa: CASSLWTNSQGEMNTEAFF
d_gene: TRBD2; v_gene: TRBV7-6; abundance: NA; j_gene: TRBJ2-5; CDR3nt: TGTGCCTGCAGCGGGAGGGCCAGGGAGACCCAGTACTTC; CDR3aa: CACSGRARETQYF
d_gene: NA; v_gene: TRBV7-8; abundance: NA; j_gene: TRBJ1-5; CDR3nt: TGTGCCAGCAGCTTAGCGGCCGGGGGTAGCAATCAGCCCCAGCATTTT; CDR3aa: CASSLAAGGSNQPQHF
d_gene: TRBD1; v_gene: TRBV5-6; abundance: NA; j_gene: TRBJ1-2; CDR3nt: TGTGCCAGCAGCCCAGGGACAGGGGGCATGGATGGCTACACCTTC; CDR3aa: CASSPGTGGMDGYTF
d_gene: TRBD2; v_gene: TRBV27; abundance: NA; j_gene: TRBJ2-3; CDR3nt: TGTGCCAGCAGTCCTCCTAGCGGGAGGGCCGTGGATACGCAGTATTTT; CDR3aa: CASSPPSGRAVDTQYF
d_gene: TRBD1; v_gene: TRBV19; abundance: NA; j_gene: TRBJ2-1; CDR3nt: TGTGCCAGTAGTAGGACAGGGGGAGGTGAGCAGTTCTTC; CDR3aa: CASSRTGGGEQFF
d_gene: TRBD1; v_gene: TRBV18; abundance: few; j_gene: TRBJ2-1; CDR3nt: TGTGCCAGCTCTCCCCAGGGGGTCTGGTACAATGAGCAGTTCTTC; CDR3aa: CASSPQGVWYNEQFF
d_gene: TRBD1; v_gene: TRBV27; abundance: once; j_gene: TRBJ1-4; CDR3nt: TGTGCCAGCGGCCCGTTCACAGGGGGTAATGAAAAACTGTTTTTT; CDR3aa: CASGPFTGGNEKLFF
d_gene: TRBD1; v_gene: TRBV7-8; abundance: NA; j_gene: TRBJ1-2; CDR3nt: TGTGCCAGCAGCGGGCCGGGACAGTCCTATGGCTACACCTTC; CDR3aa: CASSGPGQSYGYTF
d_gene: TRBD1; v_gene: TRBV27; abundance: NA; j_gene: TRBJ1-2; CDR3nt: TGTGCCAGCAGTTTATCAGGGGGCAACTATGGCTACACCTTC; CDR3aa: CASSLSGGNYGYTF
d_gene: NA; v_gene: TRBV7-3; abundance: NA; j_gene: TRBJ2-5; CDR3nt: TGTGCCAGCAGCTTAAACAGGGAAGAGACCCAGTACTTC; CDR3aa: CASSLNREETQYF
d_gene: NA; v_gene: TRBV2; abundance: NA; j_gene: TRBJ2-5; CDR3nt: TGTGCCAGCATCCGCTCCCGAGGGGAGACCCAGTACTTC; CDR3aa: CASIRSRGETQYF
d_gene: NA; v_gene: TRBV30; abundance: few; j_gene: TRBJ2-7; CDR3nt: TGTGCCTGGAGTATGACAGCCTACGAGCAGTACTTC; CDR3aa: CAWSMTAYEQYF
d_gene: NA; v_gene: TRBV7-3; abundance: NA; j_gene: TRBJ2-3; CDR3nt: TGTGCCAGCAGCAAAAATCCCGGGACAACAGATACGCAGTATTTT; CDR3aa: CASSKNPGTTDTQYF
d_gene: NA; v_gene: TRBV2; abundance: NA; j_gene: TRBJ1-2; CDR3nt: TGTGCCAGCAGTGTCGGAACAGGCTATGGCTACACCTTC; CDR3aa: CASSVGTGYGYTF
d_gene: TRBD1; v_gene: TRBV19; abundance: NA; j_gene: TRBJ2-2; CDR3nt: TGTGCCAGTAGATCGGGACAGGTCCTTGGGACCGGGGAGCTGTTTTTT; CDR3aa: CASRSGQVLGTGELFF
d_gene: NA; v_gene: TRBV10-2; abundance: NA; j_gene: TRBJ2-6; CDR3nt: TGCGCCAGCAGTGAGGGACAGCCTAGCTCTGGGGCCAACGTCCTGACTTTC; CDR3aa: CASSEGQPSSGANVLTF
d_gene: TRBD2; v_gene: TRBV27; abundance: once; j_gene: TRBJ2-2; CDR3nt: TGTGCCAGCAGGATAGGACTAGCGGGAGGGCGTCCCGGGGAGCTGTTTTTT; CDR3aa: CASRIGLAGGRPGELFF
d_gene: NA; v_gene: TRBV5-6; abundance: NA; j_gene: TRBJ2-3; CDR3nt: TGTGCCAGCAGCTCGGACAACTACCCCCAGAATACAGATACGCAGTATTTT; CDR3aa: CASSSDNYPQNTDTQYF
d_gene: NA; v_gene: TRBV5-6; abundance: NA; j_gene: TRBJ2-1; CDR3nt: TGTGCCAGCAGCTTGGTTCGGTCTGAGCAGTTCTTC; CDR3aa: CASSLVRSEQFF
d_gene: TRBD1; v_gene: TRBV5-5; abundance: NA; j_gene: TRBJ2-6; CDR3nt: TGTGCCAGCAGCTTGGACAGGGGGCTCCTCTCTGGGGCCAACGTCCTGACTTTC; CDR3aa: CASSLDRGLLSGANVLTF
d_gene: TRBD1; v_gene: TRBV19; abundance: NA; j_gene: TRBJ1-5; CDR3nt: TGTGCCAGTAGTATAGAACAGGGGAATCAGCCCCAGCATTTT; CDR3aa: CASSIEQGNQPQHF
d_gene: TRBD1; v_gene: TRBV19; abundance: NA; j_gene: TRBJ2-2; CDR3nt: TGTGCCAGTAGTACCGGACAGGGGTCCGGGGAGCTGTTTTTT; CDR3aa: CASSTGQGSGELFF